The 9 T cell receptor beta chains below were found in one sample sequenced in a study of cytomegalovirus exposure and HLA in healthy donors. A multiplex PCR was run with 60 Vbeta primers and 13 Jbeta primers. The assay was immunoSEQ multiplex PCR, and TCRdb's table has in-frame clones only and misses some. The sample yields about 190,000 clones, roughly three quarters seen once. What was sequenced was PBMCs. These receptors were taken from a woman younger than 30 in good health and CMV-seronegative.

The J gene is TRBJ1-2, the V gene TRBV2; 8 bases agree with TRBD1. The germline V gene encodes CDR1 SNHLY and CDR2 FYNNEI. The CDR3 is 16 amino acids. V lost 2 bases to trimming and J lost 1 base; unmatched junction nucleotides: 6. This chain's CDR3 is CASSERTGISNYGYTF. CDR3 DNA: TGTGCCAGCAGTGAAAGGACAGGGATAAGTAACTATGGCTACACCTTC.

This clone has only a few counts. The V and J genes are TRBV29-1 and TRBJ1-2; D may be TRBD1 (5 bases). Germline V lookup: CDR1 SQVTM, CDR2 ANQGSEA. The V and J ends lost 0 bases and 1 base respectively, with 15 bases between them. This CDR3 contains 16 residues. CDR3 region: CSVEDVTFQGNYGYTF. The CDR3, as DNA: TGCAGCGTTGAAGATGTGACGTTTCAGGGTAACTATGGCTACACCTTC.

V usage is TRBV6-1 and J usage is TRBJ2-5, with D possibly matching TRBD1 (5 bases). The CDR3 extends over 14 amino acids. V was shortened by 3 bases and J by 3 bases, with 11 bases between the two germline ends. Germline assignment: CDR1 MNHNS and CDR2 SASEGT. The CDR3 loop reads CASSESGQKETQYF. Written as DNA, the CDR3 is TGTGCCAGCAGTGAGTCAGGACAAAAAGAGACCCAGTACTTC.

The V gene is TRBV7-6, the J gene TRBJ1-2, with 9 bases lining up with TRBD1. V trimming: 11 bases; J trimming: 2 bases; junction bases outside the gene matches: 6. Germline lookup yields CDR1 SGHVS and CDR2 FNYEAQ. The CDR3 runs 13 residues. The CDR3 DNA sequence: TGTGCCTGGGGGGGACAGGGAAACTATGGCTACACCTTC. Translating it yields CAWGGQGNYGYTF.

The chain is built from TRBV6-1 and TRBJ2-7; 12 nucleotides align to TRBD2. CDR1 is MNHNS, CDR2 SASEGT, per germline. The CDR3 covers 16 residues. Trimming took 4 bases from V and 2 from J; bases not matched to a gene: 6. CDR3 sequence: CASSVRLAGATYEQYF. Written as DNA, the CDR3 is TGTGCCAGCAGTGTCCGACTAGCGGGGGCCACCTACGAGCAGTACTTC.

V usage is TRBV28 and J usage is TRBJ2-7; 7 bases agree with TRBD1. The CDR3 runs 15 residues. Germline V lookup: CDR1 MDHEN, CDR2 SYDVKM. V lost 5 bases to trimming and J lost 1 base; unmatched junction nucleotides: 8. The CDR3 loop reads CASSTRQGISYEQYF. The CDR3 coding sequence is TGTGCCAGCAGTACTCGACAGGGAATATCCTACGAGCAGTACTTC. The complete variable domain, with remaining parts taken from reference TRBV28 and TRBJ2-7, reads DVKVTQSSRYLVKRTGEKVFLECVQDMDHENMFWYRQDPGLGLRLIYFSYDVKMKEKGDIPEGYSVSREKKERFSLILESASTNQTSMYLCASSTRQGISYEQYFGPGTRLTVT.

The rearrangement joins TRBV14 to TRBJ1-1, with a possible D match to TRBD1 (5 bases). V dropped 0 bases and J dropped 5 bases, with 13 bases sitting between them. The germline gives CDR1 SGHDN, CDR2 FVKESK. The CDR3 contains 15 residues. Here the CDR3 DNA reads TGTGCCAGCAGCCAAGACCAGGGCTCGCGAACTGAAGCTTTCTTT. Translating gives CASSQDQGSRTEAFF.

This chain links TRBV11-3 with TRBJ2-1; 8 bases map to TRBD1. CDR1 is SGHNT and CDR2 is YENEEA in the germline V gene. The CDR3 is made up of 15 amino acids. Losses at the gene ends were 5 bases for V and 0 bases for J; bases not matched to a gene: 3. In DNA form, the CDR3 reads TGTGCCAGCAGCCCGGGACAGGCCTCCTACAATGAGCAGTTCTTC. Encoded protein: CASSPGQASYNEQFF.

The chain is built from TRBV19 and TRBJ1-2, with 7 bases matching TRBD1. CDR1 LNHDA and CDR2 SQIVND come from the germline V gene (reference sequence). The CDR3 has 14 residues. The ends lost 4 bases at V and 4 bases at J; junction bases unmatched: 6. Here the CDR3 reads CASSRSGTAYGYTF. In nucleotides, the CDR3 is TGTGCCAGTAGTAGATCCGGGACAGCCTATGGCTACACCTTC.